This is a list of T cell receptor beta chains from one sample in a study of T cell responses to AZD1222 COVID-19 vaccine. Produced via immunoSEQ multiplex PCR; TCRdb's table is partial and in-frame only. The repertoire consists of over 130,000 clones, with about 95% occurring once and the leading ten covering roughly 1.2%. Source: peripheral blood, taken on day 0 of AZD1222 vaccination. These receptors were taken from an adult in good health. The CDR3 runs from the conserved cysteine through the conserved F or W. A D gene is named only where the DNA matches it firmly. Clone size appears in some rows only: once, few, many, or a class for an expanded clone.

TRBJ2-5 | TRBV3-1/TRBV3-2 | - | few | CASSQDRVRGDLQETQYF | TGTGCCAGCAGCCAAGATCGGGTGAGGGGGGACCTACAAGAGACCCAGTACTTC
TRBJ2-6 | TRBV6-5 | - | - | CASSYYQGSGANVLTF | TGTGCCAGCAGTTACTATCAGGGTTCTGGGGCCAACGTCCTGACTTTC
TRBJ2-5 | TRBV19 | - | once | CASSMFWGVETQYF | TGTGCCAGTAGTATGTTTTGGGGAGTCGAGACCCAGTACTTC
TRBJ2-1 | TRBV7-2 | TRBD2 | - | CASSLFVAGGNEQFF | TGTGCCAGCAGCTTGTTCGTAGCGGGAGGTAATGAGCAGTTCTTC
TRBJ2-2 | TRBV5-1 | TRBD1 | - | CASSLDPGGNTGELFF | TGCGCCAGCAGCTTGGATCCAGGGGGGAACACCGGGGAGCTGTTTTTT
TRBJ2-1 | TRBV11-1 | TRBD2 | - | CASSLASGGSYNEQFF | TGTGCCAGCAGCTTAGCCAGCGGGGGGTCCTACAATGAGCAGTTCTTC
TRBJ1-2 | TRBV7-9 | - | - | CASSLAVTQDGYTF | TGTGCCAGCAGCTTAGCTGTGACCCAAGATGGCTACACCTTC
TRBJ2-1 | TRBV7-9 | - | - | CASSFYFYEQFF | TGTGCCAGCAGCTTCTACTTTTATGAGCAGTTCTTC
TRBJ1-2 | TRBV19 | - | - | CASSTGTAPYGYTF | TGTGCCAGTAGTACCGGGACGGCTCCCTATGGCTACACCTTC
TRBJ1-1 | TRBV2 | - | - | CASMLGEGFTEAFF | TGTGCCAGCATGCTGGGGGAAGGATTCACTGAAGCTTTCTTT
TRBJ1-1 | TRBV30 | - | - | CAWSVRVEAFF | TGTGCCTGGAGTGTACGGGTTGAAGCTTTCTTT
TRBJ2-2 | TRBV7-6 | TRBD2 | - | CASSLMREGRDGELFF | TGTGCCAGCAGCTTAATGCGGGAGGGCAGGGACGGGGAGCTGTTTTTT
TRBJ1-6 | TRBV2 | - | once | CASRAPAGGVALHF | TGTGCCAGCAGGGCCCCGGCAGGCGGTGTGGCCCTCCACTTT
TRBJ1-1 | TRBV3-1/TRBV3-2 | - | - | CASSYELGEAFF | TGTGCCAGCAGCTACGAGCTCGGTGAAGCTTTCTTT
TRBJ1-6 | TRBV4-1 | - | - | CASSQVSLGARSPLHF | TGCGCCAGCAGCCAAGTTAGTTTGGGGGCGCGTTCACCCCTCCACTTT
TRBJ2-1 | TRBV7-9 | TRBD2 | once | CASSIASGSLNEQFF | TGTGCCAGCAGCATAGCTAGCGGGAGTTTGAATGAGCAGTTCTTC
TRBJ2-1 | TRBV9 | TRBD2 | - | CASSPLGGGRVEEQFF | TGTGCCAGCAGCCCCCTGGGCGGGGGACGGGTTGAGGAGCAGTTCTTC
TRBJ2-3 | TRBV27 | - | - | CASSPNTDTQYF | TGTGCCAGCAGTCCGAACACAGATACGCAGTATTTT
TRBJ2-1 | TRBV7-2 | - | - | CASSLIASSSYNEQFF | TGTGCCAGCAGCTTAATAGCTTCGAGCTCCTACAATGAGCAGTTCTTC
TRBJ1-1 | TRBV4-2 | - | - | CASSQSPDTEAFF | TGTGCCAGCAGCCAAAGTCCCGACACTGAAGCTTTCTTT
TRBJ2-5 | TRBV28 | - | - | CATNQPAGTNQETQYF | TGTGCCACCAACCAACCCGCCGGGACAAACCAAGAGACCCAGTACTTC
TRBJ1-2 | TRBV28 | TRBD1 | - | CASSLFKEGTGYIYGYTF | TGTGCCAGCAGTTTATTCAAAGAGGGGACAGGTTATATCTATGGCTACACCTTC
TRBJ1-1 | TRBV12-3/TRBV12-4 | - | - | CATNLQGGTEAFF | TGTGCCACCAACCTACAGGGAGGAACTGAAGCTTTCTTT
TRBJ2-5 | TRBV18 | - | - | CASSPPEGTQETQYF | TGTGCCAGCTCACCACCGGAAGGGACCCAAGAGACCCAGTACTTC
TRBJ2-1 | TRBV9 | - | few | CASSKEGFSSYNEQFF | TGTGCCAGCAGCAAAGAGGGGTTCTCGTCCTACAATGAGCAGTTCTTC
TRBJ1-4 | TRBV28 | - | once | CASRENEKLFF | TGTGCCAGCAGGGAAAATGAAAAACTGTTTTTT
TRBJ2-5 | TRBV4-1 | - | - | CASSQDGRPQETQYF | TGCGCCAGCAGCCAAGATGGCAGGCCTCAAGAGACCCAGTACTTC
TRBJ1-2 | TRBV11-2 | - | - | CASSTNLFPAQGLNYGYTF | TGTGCCAGCAGCACCAATCTTTTCCCCGCTCAGGGGCTCAACTATGGCTACACCTTC
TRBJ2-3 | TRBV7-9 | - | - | CASSPATVADTQYF | TGTGCCAGCAGCCCCGCCACCGTGGCAGATACGCAGTATTTT
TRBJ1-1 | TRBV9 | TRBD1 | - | CASSFGQGQTEAFF | TGTGCCAGCAGCTTCGGACAGGGTCAGACTGAAGCTTTCTTT
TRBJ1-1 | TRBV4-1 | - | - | CASSQVGAVGFTEAFF | TGCGCCAGCAGCCAAGTCGGGGCGGTCGGGTTCACTGAAGCTTTCTTT
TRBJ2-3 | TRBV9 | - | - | CASSVVVGGDTQYF | TGTGCCAGCAGCGTAGTGGTGGGGGGCGATACGCAGTATTTT
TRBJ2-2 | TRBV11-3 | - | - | CASSLGRGTGELFF | TGTGCCAGCAGCTTAGGACGAGGGACCGGGGAGCTGTTTTTT
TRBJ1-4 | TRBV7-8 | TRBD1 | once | CASSLGNTGAGWEKLFF | TGTGCCAGCAGCTTAGGAAATACAGGGGCGGGGTGGGAAAAACTGTTTTTT
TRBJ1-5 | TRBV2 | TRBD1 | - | CASRRQGNQPQHF | TGTGCCAGCAGACGACAGGGAAATCAGCCCCAGCATTTT
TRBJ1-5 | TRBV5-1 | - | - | CASSLSGSQPQHF | TGCGCCAGCAGCTTGTCAGGGAGCCAGCCCCAGCATTTT
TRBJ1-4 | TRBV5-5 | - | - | CASRVAPSGFNEKLFF | TGTGCCAGCAGAGTCGCGCCAAGTGGCTTTAATGAAAAACTGTTTTTT
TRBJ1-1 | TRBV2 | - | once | CASSETLLGKRTEAFF | TGTGCCAGCAGTGAGACGTTACTGGGAAAACGGACTGAAGCTTTCTTT
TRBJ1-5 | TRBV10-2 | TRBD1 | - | CASSPVGQGVISNQPQHF | TGCGCCAGCAGCCCGGTGGGACAGGGGGTCATTAGCAATCAGCCCCAGCATTTT
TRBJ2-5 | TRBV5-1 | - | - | CASSLGQIKETQYF | TGCGCCAGCAGCTTGGGGCAGATAAAAGAGACCCAGTACTTC